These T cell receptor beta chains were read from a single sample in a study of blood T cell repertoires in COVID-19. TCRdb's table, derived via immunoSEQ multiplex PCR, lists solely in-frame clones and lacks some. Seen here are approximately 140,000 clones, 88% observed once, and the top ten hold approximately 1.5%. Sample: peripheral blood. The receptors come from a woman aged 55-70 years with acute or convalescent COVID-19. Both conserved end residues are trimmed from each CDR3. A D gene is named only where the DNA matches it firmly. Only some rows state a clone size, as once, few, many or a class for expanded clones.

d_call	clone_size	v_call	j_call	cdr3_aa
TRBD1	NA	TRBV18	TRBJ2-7	ASSPEKGQGFYEQY
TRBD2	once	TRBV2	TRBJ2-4	ASTHRGGLAKNIQY
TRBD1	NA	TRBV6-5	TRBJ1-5	ASSGTGGNQPQH
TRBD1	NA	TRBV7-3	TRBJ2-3	ASSAQAGTGPDTQY
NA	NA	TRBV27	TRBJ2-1	ASSFTQGTEQF
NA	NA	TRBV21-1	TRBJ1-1	ASSRYTGCLTEAF
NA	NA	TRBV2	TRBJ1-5	ASSESQVSNQPQH
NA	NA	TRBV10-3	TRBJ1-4	AIKEEGEEKLF
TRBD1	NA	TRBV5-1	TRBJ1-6	ASSSSGQGTRNSPLH
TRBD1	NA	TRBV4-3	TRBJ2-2	ASSQEGQGDNTGELF
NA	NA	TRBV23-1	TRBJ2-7	ASSRPYYEQY
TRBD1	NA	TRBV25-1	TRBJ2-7	ASSEPGTGTYEQY
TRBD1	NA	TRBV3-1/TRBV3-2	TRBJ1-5	ASSPDSTGILRPQH
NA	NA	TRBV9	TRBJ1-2	ASSVEGGNYGYT
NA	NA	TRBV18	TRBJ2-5	ASSPRARTVNPQETQY
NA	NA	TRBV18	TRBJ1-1	ASSPPRGGVNTEAF
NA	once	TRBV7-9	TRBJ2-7	ASSLDTYEQY
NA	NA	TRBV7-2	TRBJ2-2	ASSLAALGRAGELF
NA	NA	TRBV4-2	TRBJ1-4	ASKGGYSTNEKLF
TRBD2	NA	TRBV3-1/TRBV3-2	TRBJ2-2	ASSQVRTSAYTGELF
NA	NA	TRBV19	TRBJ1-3	ASYTTGFGNTIY
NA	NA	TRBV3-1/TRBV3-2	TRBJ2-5	ASSQGGTLPKETQY
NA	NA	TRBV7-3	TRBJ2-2	ASSSRGGELF
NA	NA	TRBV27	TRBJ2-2	ASSLAGPGAGELF
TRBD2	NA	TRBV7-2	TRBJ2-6	AGGRGGTGANVLT
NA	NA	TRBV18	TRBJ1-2	ASSPSEGNYGYT
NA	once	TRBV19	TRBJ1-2	ASNPGVNYGYT
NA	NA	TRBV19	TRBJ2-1	ASSASARTYNEQF
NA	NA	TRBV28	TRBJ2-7	ASSLLGLQEQY